This TCR beta chain was profiled in a study of cytomegalovirus exposure and HLA in healthy donors. Notes on the study in general: Several of the most significant clusters appeared, in a later analysis, to be linked to common viral pathogens. An analysis done earlier found most TCR beta V segments productive about 87% or about 30% of the time. Associated with cytomegalovirus, according to the listing, were 150 to 200 TCR beta chains.

PCR involved 60 Vbeta and 13 Jbeta primers. Repertoires were generated with immunoSEQ multiplex PCR, while TCRdb's copy carries only in-frame clones and drops some. This table holds about 150,000 clones, roughly 87% found once. This clone was detected a few times. Its cognate antigen is unknown. Looked up from germline, CDR1 is MDHEN and CDR2 is SYDVKM. This CDR3 contains 13 residues. V was pared by 5 bases and J by 8 bases, with 15 bases between. The rearrangement links TRBV28 to TRBJ1-2, with D tentatively TRBD1 (6 bases). The sequencing input was PBMCs. This sequence was found in a woman aged 35 to 49 in good health and CMV-seronegative. The CDR3 DNA follows: TGTGCCAGCAGTCTTAACAGGGTCGGAGGCTACACCTTC. Translation gives CASSLNRVGGYTF.